This entry lists 28 T cell receptor beta chains sequenced from one sample in a study of response to subunit inactivated influenza vaccine (dated by TCRdb to 2016 to 2018). Libraries came from RT-PCR. Sequencing took place on an Illumina HiSeq 2500. TCRdb redid the processing of the public reads, applying fastp at Q25 and MiXCR, and retained in-frame beta chains. For every CDR3 protein sequence, its rows merge into one entry that carries the most common genes and DNA. This sample is represented by roughly 760,000 distinct CDR3 sequences; approximately 22% of them were singletons. The top ten clones comprise around 9.6% of the sample. Sequenced here: PBMCs from blood, sampled about 5 days after vaccination. These receptor sequences come from a man aged 45-65 years who received an inactivated influenza vaccine. Donor details come from another sample of the same person, matched by shared clones.

In this sample, this clonotype turned up a few times. The genes are TRBV7-2 and TRBJ2-5; the D gene is possibly TRBD2 (5 bases). This CDR3 has 16 residues. Trimming removed 4 bases at V and 1 base at J, with 16 bases between. CDR1 and CDR2 from the germline V gene are SGHTA and FQGNSA. The CDR3: CASSSRRLTSQETQYF. The CDR3 bases are TGTGCCAGCAGCTCAAGAAGACTAACTAGCCAAGAGACCCAGTACTTC.

This clonotype was seen a few times. The gene calls are TRBV5-1 and TRBJ2-7, with 8 positions matching TRBD2. The CDR3 has 14 residues. Trimming took 4 bases from V and 2 from J; bases not matched to a gene: 5. From germline, CDR1 is SGHRS and CDR2 YFSETQ. The CDR3 DNA follows: TGCGCCAGCAGCGTTAGCGGGGCCACCTACGAGCAGTACTTC. Translating gives CASSVSGATYEQYF.

This clonotype was counted only a few times. For the CDR3, the DNA is TGTGCCAGCAGTCAGGGGGCAGGACAGGGGTTTGGAGAGACCCAGTACTTC. Protein: CASSQGAGQGFGETQYF. The chain recombines TRBV7-8 with TRBJ2-5, with 9 bases identical to TRBD1. After removal of 6 bases from V and 4 bases from J, the junction contained 15 bases not matched to a gene. Germline lookup yields CDR1 SGHVS and CDR2 FQNEAQ. CDR3 length: 17 residues. The entire variable domain, with the rest obtained from reference TRBV7-8 and TRBJ2-5, is as follows: GAGVSQSPRYKVAKRGQDVALRCDPISGHVSLFWYQQALGQGPEFLTYFQNEAQLDKSGLPSDRFFAERPEGSVSTLKIQRTQQEDSAVYLCASSQGAGQGFGETQYFGPGTRLLVL.

This clonotype was seen only a few times. The V gene is TRBV7-8, the J gene TRBJ2-3, with 8 bases that match TRBD2. Trimming took 4 bases from V and 1 from J; bases not matched to a gene: 7. The CDR3 contains 16 residues. Germline CDR1 and CDR2: SGHVS and FQNEAQ. The CDR3: CASSSTLLAGTDTQYF. The CDR3 coding sequence is TGTGCCAGCAGCTCGACCTTACTAGCGGGCACAGATACGCAGTATTTT.

Only a few counts were recorded for this clonotype. This sequence joins TRBV20-1 and TRBJ1-4, with D unclear. The germline V gene has CDR1 DFQATT and CDR2 SNEGSKA (reference sequence). The CDR3 loop spans 11 amino acids. V lost 2 bases and J lost 6, with 4 bases in between. In nucleotides, the CDR3 is TGCAGTGCTAGACAGGATGAAAAACTGTTTTTT. Its translation: CSARQDEKLFF.

This clonotype was detected only a few times. The rearrangement uses TRBV7-8 and TRBJ2-5; TRBD2 matches at 10 bases. Germline V gives CDR1 SGHVS, CDR2 FQNEAQ. With V trimmed by 5 bases and J by 3 bases, 15 bases remained unmatched. The CDR3 is made up of 18 amino acids. CDR3 coding DNA: TGTGCCAGCAGCCTTAAGTGGAGCGGGAGGGCCGGGGAAGAGACCCAGTACTTC. It translates to CASSLKWSGRAGEETQYF. Filled out from reference TRBV7-8 and TRBJ2-5, the complete variable domain reads GAGVSQSPRYKVAKRGQDVALRCDPISGHVSLFWYQQALGQGPEFLTYFQNEAQLDKSGLPSDRFFAERPEGSVSTLKIQRTQQEDSAVYLCASSLKWSGRAGEETQYFGPGTRLLVL.

J is TRBJ2-4 and V is TRBV20-1, with 7 bases that match TRBD1. The CDR3 loop spans 13 amino acids. The V segment lost 4 bases and the J segment 3 bases; nucleotides outside the gene matches: 3. Germline CDR1 reads DFQATT; CDR2 reads SNEGSKA (reference sequence). CDR3 in amino acids: CSANRDSKNIQYF. The CDR3 coding sequence is TGCAGTGCTAACCGGGACAGCAAAAACATTCAGTACTTC.

The V call is TRBV4-2, the J call TRBJ1-2, with D tentatively TRBD1 (6 bases). The V end lost 4 bases, the J end lost 2 bases, and 11 bases lay between the germline ends. This CDR3 has 14 residues. CDR1 LGHNA and CDR2 YNFKEQ come from the germline V gene. CDR3 protein: CASSPGGLNYGYTF. CDR3 nucleotides: TGTGCCAGCAGCCCCGGGGGGCTCAACTATGGCTACACCTTC.

This clonotype was seen many times. The chain has TRBV5-6 and TRBJ1-1; D may be TRBD1 (5 bases). Per germline, CDR1 SGHDT and CDR2 YYEEEE. CDR3 length: 13 amino acids. V gave up 1 base and J gave up 4 bases, with 8 bases separating them. This chain's CDR3 is CASSLWGGTEAFF. Written as DNA, the CDR3 is TGTGCCAGCAGCTTGTGGGGGGGCACTGAAGCTTTCTTT.

In this sample, this clonotype turned up many times. This chain links TRBV6-1 with TRBJ2-1, with TRBD2 matching 8 bases. Losses at the gene ends were 6 bases for V and 3 bases for J; bases not matched to a gene: 7. This CDR3 is 15 amino acids long. From germline, CDR1 is MNHNS and CDR2 SASEGT. CDR3 in amino acids: CASSVLAESYNEQFF. CDR3 sequence (DNA): TGTGCCAGCAGCGTACTAGCGGAGAGCTACAATGAGCAGTTCTTC.

V is TRBV12-3 or TRBV12-4 and J is TRBJ1-1; perhaps TRBD1 as D (5 bases). The germline V and J ends were trimmed by 3 bases and 8 bases, with 22 bases remaining between them. The CDR3 has 16 amino acids. CDR3 region: CASSFPGLRGKVEAFF. DNA of the CDR3: TGTGCCAGCAGTTTTCCCGGACTGCGGGGGAAAGTGGAAGCTTTCTTT.

This clonotype was observed a single time. The chain employs TRBV20-1 and TRBJ2-1; 9 bases line up with TRBD1. Germline V gene data show CDR1 as DFQATT and CDR2 as SNEGSKA (reference sequence). V was pared by 5 bases and J by 10 bases, with 18 bases of the junction left unmatched. This CDR3 has 16 residues. CDR3 sequence reads: CSARKGQGRGVGEQFF. For the CDR3, the DNA is TGCAGTGCTCGCAAGGGACAGGGTAGGGGCGTAGGGGAGCAGTTCTTC.

The gene calls are TRBV24-1 and TRBJ2-7; TRBD2 might be the D (6 bases). Germline V lookup: CDR1 KGHDR, CDR2 SFDVKD. This CDR3 contains 18 residues. The V gene lost 5 bases and the J gene lost 0 bases, with 22 bases spanning the gap. DNA of the CDR3: TGTGCCACCAGTGCCGACCCAAGCGGTGGAGGGACCTCCTACGAGCAGTACTTC. Translation: CATSADPSGGGTSYEQYF.

A few counts support this clonotype. This chain links TRBV20-1 with TRBJ2-1, with 7 bases that match TRBD2. This CDR3 has 14 amino acids. The germline V gene encodes CDR1 DFQATT and CDR2 SNEGSKA (reference sequence). Unmatched junction bases numbered 11, after V lost 3 bases and J lost 9 bases. This CDR3 reads CSASASGNLGEQFF. CDR3 nucleotides: TGCAGTGCTAGTGCTAGCGGTAACCTCGGTGAGCAGTTCTTC.

The sample holds a few counts of this clonotype. The chain's CDR3 is CASSAGLAVQTQYF. DNA for the CDR3: TGTGCCAGCAGTGCGGGACTAGCGGTACAGACCCAGTACTTC. This chain joins TRBV2 and TRBJ2-5, with 11 bases that match TRBD2. The CDR3 extends over 14 amino acids. V lost 4 bases to trimming and J lost 6 bases; unmatched junction nucleotides: 4. Germline lookup yields CDR1 SNHLY and CDR2 FYNNEI.

The DNA of the CDR3 is TGCAGTGCTAGAGCCCCCCAGGGGCTCTACGAGCAGTACTTC. This gives the protein CSARAPQGLYEQYF. The chain joins TRBV20-1 to TRBJ2-7; possibly TRBD1 for D (6 bases). CDR1 and CDR2 from the germline V gene are DFQATT and SNEGSKA (reference sequence). V was clipped by 1 base and J by 3 bases, with 13 bases between them. CDR3 length: 14 residues.

The rearrangement links TRBV4-1 to TRBJ2-1; a possible D gene is TRBD2 (6 bases). CDR3 length: 14 amino acids. CDR1 and CDR2 (germline): MGHRA, YSYEKL. With 3 bases removed from V and 7 bases from J, the gap between germline ends came to 13 bases. The CDR3 region is CASSHPAGWNEQFF. The CDR3 DNA is TGCGCCAGCAGCCACCCCGCGGGATGGAATGAGCAGTTCTTC.

This chain connects TRBV27 to TRBJ2-1, with 10 nucleotides matching TRBD2. The CDR3 runs to 15 residues. The germline CDR1 and CDR2 sequences are MNHEY and SMNVEV (reference sequence). The trim removed 4 bases at V and 5 bases at J, leaving 5 bases unmatched. The CDR3 DNA sequence: TGTGCCAGCAGTTGGAGCGGGAGGGCCCACAATGAGCAGTTCTTC. Its protein product is CASSWSGRAHNEQFF.

This chain uses TRBV23-1 with TRBJ2-1, with TRBD2 matching over 11 bases. TRBV23-1 is given ORF status, its function remaining uncertain. The CDR3 is 16 amino acids. V lost 8 bases, J lost 4 bases, and 10 bases stayed unmatched. The CDR3: CASDTPGTSGYNEQFF. CDR3 in DNA: TGCGCCAGCGACACACCCGGGACTAGCGGATACAATGAGCAGTTCTTC.

V is TRBV5-1 and J is TRBJ1-3; 9 bases line up with TRBD1. This CDR3 spans 15 amino acids. J lost 4 bases, V lost 4 bases, and 6 bases had no gene match. Germline V gene data show CDR1 as SGHRS and CDR2 as YFSETQ. Here the CDR3 DNA reads TGCGCCAGCAGCCAGGGGGGACAGGGCGGAAACACCATATATTTT. This sequence encodes CASSQGGQGGNTIYF.

The genes are TRBV28 and TRBJ1-6, with TRBD1 matching over 7 bases. The V gene's germline CDR1 is MDHEN and CDR2 SYDVKM. J gave up 10 bases and V 1 base, and 7 bases lay outside the gene matches. CDR3 length: 15 residues. CDR3 coding DNA: TGTGCCAGCAGTTTATTATGGCAGGGGGGATCACCCCTCCACTTT. Translation gives CASSLLWQGGSPLHF.

The rearrangement joins TRBV7-2 to TRBJ2-5; 8 positions match TRBD1. CDR1 SGHTA and CDR2 FQGNSA come from the germline V gene. V shed 5 bases, J shed 4 bases, and the junction held 15 bases outside the gene matches. This CDR3 comprises 17 residues. CDR3 DNA: TGTGCCAGCAGCAATATTAGGACAGGGAAAATGCGAGAGACCCAGTACTTC. Its translation is CASSNIRTGKMRETQYF.

V is TRBV20-1 and J is TRBJ2-1; D uncertain. Trimming pared 3 bases from V and 6 bases from J, leaving 12 bases between. Germline V gives CDR1 DFQATT, CDR2 SNEGSKA (reference sequence). The CDR3 is 13 amino acids. CDR3 nucleotide sequence: TGCAGTGCTAGTCTCACGTGGGGCAATGAGCAGTTCTTC. Translating gives CSASLTWGNEQFF.

This clonotype appeared a few times. V is TRBV5-4 and J is TRBJ2-1, with 8 bases aligning to TRBD2. CDR3 length: 16 amino acids. CDR1 is SGHNT, CDR2 YYREEE, per germline (reference sequence). Trimming at V came to 3 bases and at J to 6 bases, leaving 11 bases not matched to a gene. CDR3 sequence: CASSSTPWTSLNEQFF. Here the CDR3 DNA reads TGTGCCAGCAGCTCCACCCCCTGGACTAGCCTCAATGAGCAGTTCTTC.

This clonotype was observed a few times. The chain employs TRBV27 and TRBJ2-3, with 7 nucleotides matching TRBD1. Germline loops: CDR1 MNHEY, CDR2 SMNVEV (reference sequence). The CDR3 is 15 amino acids. Trimming took 5 bases from V and 6 from J; bases not matched to a gene: 11. CDR3 DNA: TGTGCCAGCAGTGGGACAGCATTAGCTGGGGATACGCAGTATTTT. As protein: CASSGTALAGDTQYF.

This clonotype has a count of ten or more. V and J are TRBV5-1 and TRBJ1-2; no clear D. Germline V gene lookup returns CDR1 SGHRS and CDR2 YFSETQ. Trimming shortened V by 2 bases and J by 6 bases, and 8 bases separated the two germline ends. The CDR3 extends over 12 amino acids. Written as DNA, the CDR3 is TGCGCCAGCAGCTTTTCAGGCAATGGCTACACCTTC. As protein: CASSFSGNGYTF.

This clonotype was seen a few times. The chain has TRBV6-1 and TRBJ1-4, with D uncertain. The V and J ends lost 8 bases and 4 bases respectively, with 14 bases between them. The CDR3 extends over 14 amino acids. CDR1 is MNHNS, CDR2 SASEGT, per germline. The DNA of the CDR3 is TGTGCCAGCGAAGAGTCCCGGGGTAATGAAAAACTGTTTTTT. Translated, it gives CASEESRGNEKLFF.

This clonotype was seen a few times. The chain employs TRBV11-2 and TRBJ2-7; 16 positions agree with TRBD2. The V gene end was trimmed by 3 bases and the J gene end by 4 bases; junction bases not matched to a gene: 9. The CDR3 extends over 18 amino acids. Germline CDR1 is SGHAT and CDR2 is FQNNGV. The CDR3 nucleotides read TGTGCCAGCAGCTTGGGGACTAGCGGGAGGGCTCACCAATACGAGCAGTACTTC. Translated: CASSLGTSGRAHQYEQYF.